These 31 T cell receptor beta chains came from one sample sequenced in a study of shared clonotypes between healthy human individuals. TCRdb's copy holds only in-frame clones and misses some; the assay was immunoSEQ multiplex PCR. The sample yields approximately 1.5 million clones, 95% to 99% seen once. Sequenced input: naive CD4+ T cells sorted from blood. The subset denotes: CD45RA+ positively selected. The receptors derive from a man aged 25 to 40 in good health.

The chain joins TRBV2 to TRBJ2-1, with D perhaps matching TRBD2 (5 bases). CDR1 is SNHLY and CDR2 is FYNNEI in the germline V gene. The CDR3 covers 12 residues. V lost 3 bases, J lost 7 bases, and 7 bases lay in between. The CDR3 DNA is TGTGCCAGCAGTGAGTCGGGGAATGAGCAGTTCTTC. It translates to CASSESGNEQFF.

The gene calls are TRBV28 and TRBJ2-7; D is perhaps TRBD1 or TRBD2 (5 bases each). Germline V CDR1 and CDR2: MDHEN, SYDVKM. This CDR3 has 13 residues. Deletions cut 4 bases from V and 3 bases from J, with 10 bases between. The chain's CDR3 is CASSSAGSYEQYF. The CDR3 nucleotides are TGTGCCAGCAGTTCGGCAGGGAGCTACGAGCAGTACTTC.

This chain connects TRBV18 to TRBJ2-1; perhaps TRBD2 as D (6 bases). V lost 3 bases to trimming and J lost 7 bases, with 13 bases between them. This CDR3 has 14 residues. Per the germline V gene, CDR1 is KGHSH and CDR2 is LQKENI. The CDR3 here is CASSPRAGTNEQFF. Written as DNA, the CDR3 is TGTGCCAGCTCACCGCGGGCCGGGACTAATGAGCAGTTCTTC. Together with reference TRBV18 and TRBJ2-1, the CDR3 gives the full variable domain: NAGVMQNPRHLVRRRGQEARLRCSPMKGHSHVYWYRQLPEEGLKFMVYLQKENIIDESGMPKERFSAEFPKEGPSILRIQQVVRGDSAAYFCASSPRAGTNEQFFGPGTRLTVL.

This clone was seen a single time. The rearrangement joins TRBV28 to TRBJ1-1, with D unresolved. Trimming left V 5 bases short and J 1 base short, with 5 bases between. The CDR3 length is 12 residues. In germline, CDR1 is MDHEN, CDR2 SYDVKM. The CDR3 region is CASSPGNTEAFF. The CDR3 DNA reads TGTGCCAGCAGTCCGGGGAACACTGAAGCTTTCTTT.

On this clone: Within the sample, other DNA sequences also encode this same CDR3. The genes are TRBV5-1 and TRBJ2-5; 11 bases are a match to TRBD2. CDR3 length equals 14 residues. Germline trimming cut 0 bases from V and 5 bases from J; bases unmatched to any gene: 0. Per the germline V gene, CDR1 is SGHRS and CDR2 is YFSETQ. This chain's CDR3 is CASSLGTSGETQYF. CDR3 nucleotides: TGCGCCAGCAGCTTGGGGACTAGCGGGGAGACCCAGTACTTC.

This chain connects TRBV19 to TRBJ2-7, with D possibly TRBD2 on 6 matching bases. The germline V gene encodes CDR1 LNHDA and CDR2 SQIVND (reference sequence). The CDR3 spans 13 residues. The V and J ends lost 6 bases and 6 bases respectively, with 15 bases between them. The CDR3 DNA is TGTGCCAGTAGGTGGGACCCCGGGAGCGAGCAGTACTTC. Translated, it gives CASRWDPGSEQYF.

The CDR3 region is CASSQDSARGTGELFF. CDR3 in DNA: TGCGCCAGCAGCCAAGATTCTGCCAGGGGGACCGGGGAGCTGTTTTTT. The rearrangement joins TRBV4-3 to TRBJ2-2; 7 nucleotides match TRBD1. V was pared by 0 bases and J by 5 bases, with 6 bases of the junction left unmatched. Germline V CDR1 and CDR2: LGHNA, YSLEER. The CDR3 spans 16 residues.

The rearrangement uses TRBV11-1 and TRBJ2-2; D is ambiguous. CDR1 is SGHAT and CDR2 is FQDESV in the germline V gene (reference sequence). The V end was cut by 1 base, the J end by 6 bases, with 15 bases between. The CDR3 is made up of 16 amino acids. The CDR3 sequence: CASSLGASRRAGELFF. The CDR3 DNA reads TGTGCCAGCAGCTTAGGAGCCTCCCGGCGCGCCGGGGAGCTGTTTTTT.

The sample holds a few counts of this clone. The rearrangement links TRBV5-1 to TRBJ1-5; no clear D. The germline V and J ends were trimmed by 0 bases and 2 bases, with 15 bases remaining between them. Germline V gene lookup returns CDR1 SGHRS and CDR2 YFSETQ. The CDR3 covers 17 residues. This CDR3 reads CASSLGPTRVGNQPQHF. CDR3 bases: TGCGCCAGCAGCTTGGGCCCGACTAGAGTAGGCAATCAGCCCCAGCATTTT.

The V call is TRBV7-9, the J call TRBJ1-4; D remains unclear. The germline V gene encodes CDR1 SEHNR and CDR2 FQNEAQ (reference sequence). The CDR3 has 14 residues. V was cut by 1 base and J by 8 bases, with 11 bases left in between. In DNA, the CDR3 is TGTGCCAGCAGCTTAGATAGGGTGTTCGAAAAACTGTTTTTT. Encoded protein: CASSLDRVFEKLFF. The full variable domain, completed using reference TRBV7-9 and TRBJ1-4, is DTGVSQNPRHKITKRGQNVTFRCDPISEHNRLYWYRQTLGQGPEFLTYFQNEAQLEKSRLLSDRFSAERPKGSFSTLEIQRTEQGDSAMYLCASSLDRVFEKLFFGSGTQLSVL.

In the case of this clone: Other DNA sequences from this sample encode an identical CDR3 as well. CDR3 residues: CASSLGDRAGETQYF. CDR3 nucleotide sequence: TGCGCCAGCAGCTTGGGGGACAGGGCTGGGGAGACCCAGTACTTC. The V gene is TRBV5-1, the J gene TRBJ2-5; TRBD1 matches at 9 bases. Germline lookup yields CDR1 SGHRS and CDR2 YFSETQ. This CDR3 is built from 15 residues. V lost 0 bases to trimming and J lost 5 bases; unmatched junction nucleotides: 5.

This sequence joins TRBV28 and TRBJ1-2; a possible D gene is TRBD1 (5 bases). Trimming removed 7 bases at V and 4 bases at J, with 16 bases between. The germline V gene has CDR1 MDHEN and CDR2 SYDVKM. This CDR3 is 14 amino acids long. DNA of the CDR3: TGTGCCAGCATAAGTGAAGGGGCCGGCTATGGCTACACCTTC. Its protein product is CASISEGAGYGYTF.

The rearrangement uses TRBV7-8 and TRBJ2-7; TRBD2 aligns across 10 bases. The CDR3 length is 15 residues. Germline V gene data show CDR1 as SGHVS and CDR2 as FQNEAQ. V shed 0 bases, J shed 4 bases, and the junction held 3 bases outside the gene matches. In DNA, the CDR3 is TGTGCCAGCAGCTTAGCGACTAGCGGGTTTTACGAGCAGTACTTC. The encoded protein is CASSLATSGFYEQYF.

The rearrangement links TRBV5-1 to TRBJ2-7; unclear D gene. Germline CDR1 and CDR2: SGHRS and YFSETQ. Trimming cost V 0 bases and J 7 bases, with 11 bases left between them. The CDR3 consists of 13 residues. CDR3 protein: CASSLVPEAEQYF. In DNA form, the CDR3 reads TGCGCCAGCAGCTTGGTGCCCGAGGCTGAGCAGTACTTC.

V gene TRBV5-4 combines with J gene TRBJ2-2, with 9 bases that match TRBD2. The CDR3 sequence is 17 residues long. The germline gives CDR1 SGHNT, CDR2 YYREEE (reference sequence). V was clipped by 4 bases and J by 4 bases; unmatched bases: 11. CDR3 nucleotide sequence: TGTGCCAGCAGCCTGGTGGGTAGCGGGAGCCGCACCGGGGAGCTGTTTTTT. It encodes CASSLVGSGSRTGELFF.

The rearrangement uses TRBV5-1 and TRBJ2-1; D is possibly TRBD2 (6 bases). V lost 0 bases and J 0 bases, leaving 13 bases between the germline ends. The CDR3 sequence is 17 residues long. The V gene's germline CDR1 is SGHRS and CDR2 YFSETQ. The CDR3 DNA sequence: TGCGCCAGCAGCTTGGCCAGTGGAGGGGACTCCTACAATGAGCAGTTCTTC. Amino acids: CASSLASGGDSYNEQFF.

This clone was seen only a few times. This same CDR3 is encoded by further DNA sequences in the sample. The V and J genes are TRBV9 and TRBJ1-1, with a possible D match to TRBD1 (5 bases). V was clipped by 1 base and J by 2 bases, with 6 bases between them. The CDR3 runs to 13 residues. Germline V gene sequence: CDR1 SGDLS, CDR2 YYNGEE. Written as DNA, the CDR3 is TGTGCCAGCAGCGTACAGGGAAACACTGAAGCTTTCTTT. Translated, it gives CASSVQGNTEAFF.

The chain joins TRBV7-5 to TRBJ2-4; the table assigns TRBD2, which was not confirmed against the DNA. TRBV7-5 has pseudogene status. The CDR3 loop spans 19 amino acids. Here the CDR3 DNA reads TGTGCCAGAAGCTTAGGGGGTGAGGGCACCGACCTAACCAAAAACATTCAGTACTTC. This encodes CARSLGGEGTDLTKNIQYF.

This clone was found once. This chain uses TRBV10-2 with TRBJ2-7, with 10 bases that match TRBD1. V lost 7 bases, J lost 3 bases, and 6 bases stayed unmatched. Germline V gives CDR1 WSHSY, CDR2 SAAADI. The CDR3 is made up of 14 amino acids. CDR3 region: CASNQGTGVYEQYF. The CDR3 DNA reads TGCGCCAGCAATCAAGGGACAGGGGTCTACGAGCAGTACTTC.

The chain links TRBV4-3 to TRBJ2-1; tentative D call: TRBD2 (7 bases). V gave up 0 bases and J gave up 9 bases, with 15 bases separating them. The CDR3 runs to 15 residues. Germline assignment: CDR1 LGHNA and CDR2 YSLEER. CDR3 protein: CASSQDGARGGEQFF. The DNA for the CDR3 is TGCGCCAGCAGCCAAGATGGGGCTAGGGGGGGTGAGCAGTTCTTC.

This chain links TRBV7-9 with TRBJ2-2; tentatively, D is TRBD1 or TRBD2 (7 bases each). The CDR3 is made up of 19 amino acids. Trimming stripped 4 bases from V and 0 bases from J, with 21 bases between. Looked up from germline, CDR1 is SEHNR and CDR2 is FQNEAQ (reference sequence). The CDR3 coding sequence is TGTGCCAGCAGCTCCCCGGGCAGGGAGGGGGCGACGAACACCGGGGAGCTGTTTTTT. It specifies CASSSPGREGATNTGELFF.

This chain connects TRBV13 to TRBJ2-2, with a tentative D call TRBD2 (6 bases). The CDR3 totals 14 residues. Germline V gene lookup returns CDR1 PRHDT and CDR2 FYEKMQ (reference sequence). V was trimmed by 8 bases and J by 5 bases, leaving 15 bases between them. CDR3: CASGSGLHTGELFF. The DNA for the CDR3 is TGTGCCAGCGGATCCGGACTACATACCGGGGAGCTGTTTTTT.

Here the CDR3 reads CASSLALGQFYEQYF. The CDR3 DNA sequence: TGCGCCAGCAGCTTGGCACTTGGGCAATTCTACGAGCAGTACTTC. The V and J genes are TRBV5-1 and TRBJ2-7, with D hard to call. Between the trimmed V and J ends, which lost 0 bases and 3 bases, there was a span of 13 bases. Germline lookup yields CDR1 SGHRS and CDR2 YFSETQ. The CDR3 spans 15 residues. Complete variable domain (other parts from reference TRBV5-1 and TRBJ2-7): KAGVTQTPRYLIKTRGQQVTLSCSPISGHRSVSWYQQTPGQGLQFLFEYFSETQRNKGNFPGRFSGRQFSNSRSEMNVSTLELGDSALYLCASSLALGQFYEQYFGPGTRLTVT.

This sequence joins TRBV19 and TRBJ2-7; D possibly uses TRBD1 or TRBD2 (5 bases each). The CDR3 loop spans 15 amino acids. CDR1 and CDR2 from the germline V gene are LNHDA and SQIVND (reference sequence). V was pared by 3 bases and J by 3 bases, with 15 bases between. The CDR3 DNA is TGTGCCAGTAGTATCCTCGCCGGGGCGAACTACGAGCAGTACTTC. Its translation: CASSILAGANYEQYF.

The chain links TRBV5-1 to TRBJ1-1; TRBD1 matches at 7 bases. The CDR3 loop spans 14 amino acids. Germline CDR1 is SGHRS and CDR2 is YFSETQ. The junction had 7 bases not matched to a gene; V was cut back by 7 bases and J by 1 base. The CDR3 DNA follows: TGCGCCAGCTCAATTCAGGGGGGGAACACTGAAGCTTTCTTT. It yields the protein CASSIQGGNTEAFF.

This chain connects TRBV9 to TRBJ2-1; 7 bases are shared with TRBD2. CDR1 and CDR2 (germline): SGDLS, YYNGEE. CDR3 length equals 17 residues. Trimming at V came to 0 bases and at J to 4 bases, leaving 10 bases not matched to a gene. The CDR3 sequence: CASSVEERGSWYNEQFF. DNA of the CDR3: TGTGCCAGCAGCGTAGAGGAGCGCGGGAGCTGGTACAATGAGCAGTTCTTC.

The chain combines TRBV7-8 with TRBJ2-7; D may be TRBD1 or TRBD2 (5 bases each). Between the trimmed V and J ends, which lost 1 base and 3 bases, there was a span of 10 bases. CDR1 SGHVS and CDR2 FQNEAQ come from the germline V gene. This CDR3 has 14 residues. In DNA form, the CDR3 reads TGTGCCAGCAGCTTAGGGGGGTCCTACTACGAGCAGTACTTC. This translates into CASSLGGSYYEQYF. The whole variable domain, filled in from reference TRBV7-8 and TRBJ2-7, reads GAGVSQSPRYKVAKRGQDVALRCDPISGHVSLFWYQQALGQGPEFLTYFQNEAQLDKSGLPSDRFFAERPEGSVSTLKIQRTQQEDSAVYLCASSLGGSYYEQYFGPGTRLTVT.

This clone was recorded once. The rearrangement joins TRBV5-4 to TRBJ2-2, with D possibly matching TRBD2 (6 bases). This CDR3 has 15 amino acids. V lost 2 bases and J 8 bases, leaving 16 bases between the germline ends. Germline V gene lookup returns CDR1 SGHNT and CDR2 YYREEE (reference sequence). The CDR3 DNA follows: TGTGCCAGCAGCTTACCGGAGGGAATTGCAGGGGAGCTGTTTTTT. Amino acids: CASSLPEGIAGELFF.

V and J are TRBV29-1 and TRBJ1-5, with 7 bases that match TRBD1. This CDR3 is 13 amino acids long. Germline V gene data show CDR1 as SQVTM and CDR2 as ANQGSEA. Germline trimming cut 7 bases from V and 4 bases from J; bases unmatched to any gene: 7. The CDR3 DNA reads TGCAGCGCCGCCCAGGGGGAGAATCAGCCCCAGCATTTT. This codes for CSAAQGENQPQHF.

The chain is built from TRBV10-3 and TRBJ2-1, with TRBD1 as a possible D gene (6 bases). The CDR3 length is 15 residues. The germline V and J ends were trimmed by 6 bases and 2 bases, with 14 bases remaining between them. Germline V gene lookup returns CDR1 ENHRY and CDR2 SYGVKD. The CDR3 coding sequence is TGTGCCATCAGGACGGGGTGGGGGCCCTACAATGAGCAGTTCTTC. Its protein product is CAIRTGWGPYNEQFF.

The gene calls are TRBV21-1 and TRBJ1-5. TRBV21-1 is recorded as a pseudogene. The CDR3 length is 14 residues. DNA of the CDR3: TGTGCCAGCAGCAATGCCGGGGGGAATCAGCCCCAGCATTTT. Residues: CASSNAGGNQPQHF.